This TCR beta chain was identified in a study of blood T cell repertoires in COVID-19. Germline CDR1 SGHAT, CDR2 FQNNGV. Losses at the gene ends were 5 bases for V and 4 bases for J; bases not matched to a gene: 6. The CDR3 is 15 residues long. TCRdb's copy holds only in-frame clones and misses some; the assay was immunoSEQ multiplex PCR. The repertoire includes roughly 390,000 clones, around 87% of them detected once, and 8% to 13% sits in the top ten. The receptor was derived from a woman younger than 45 with COVID-19, enrolled during active disease. The gene calls are TRBV11-2 and TRBJ2-5; 11 nucleotides align to TRBD2. The sample taken for sequencing was peripheral blood. The CDR3 loop reads CASSAAGLAGETQYF. CDR3 nucleotide sequence: TGTGCCAGCAGCGCCGCTGGACTAGCGGGAGAGACCCAGTACTTC.